What follows are 20 T cell receptor beta chains derived from one specimen sequenced in a study of cytomegalovirus exposure and HLA in healthy donors. PCR used 60 Vbeta primers and 13 Jbeta primers. The protocol was immunoSEQ multiplex PCR, while the TCRdb copy is restricted to in-frame clones and leaves out a portion. This sample carries roughly 86,000 clones, over 75% of them seen once, and the ten largest clones take under 8%. The sequenced material came from PBMCs. The receptors originated from a man aged 45 to 65 in good health and CMV-seropositive.

This sequence joins TRBV30 and TRBJ2-1; D not resolved. Germline V gives CDR1 GTSNPN, CDR2 SVGIG (reference sequence). The CDR3 is 15 residues long. Trimming left V 2 bases short and J 2 bases short, with 13 bases between. The CDR3 bases are TGTGCCTGGAGTAGTATGGCGGCCCCCTACAATGAGCAGTTCTTC. As protein: CAWSSMAAPYNEQFF.

V and J are TRBV9 and TRBJ2-7; 7 nucleotides agree with TRBD1. CDR3 size: 13 residues. J gave up 7 bases and V 2 bases, and 6 bases lay outside the gene matches. Germline-derived CDR1 and CDR2 are SGDLS and YYNGEE. CDR3 nucleotide sequence: TGTGCCAGCAGCGTTGGGACAGCCGGGGAGCAGTACTTC. It specifies CASSVGTAGEQYF.

This clone was detected a few times. The chain combines TRBV29-1 with TRBJ2-2; 12 bases are a match to TRBD2. Germline loops: CDR1 SQVTM, CDR2 ANQGSEA. V lost 1 base, J lost 8 bases, and 5 bases stayed unmatched. The length of the CDR3 is 15 residues. CDR3 residues: CSVEVLAGGGGELFF. The CDR3 nucleotides read TGCAGCGTTGAAGTACTAGCGGGGGGAGGAGGGGAGCTGTTTTTT.

CDR3 protein: CASRATGLFYTEAFF. Here the CDR3 DNA reads TGCGCCAGCAGAGCAACAGGGCTTTTTTACACTGAAGCTTTCTTT. This chain connects TRBV5-1 to TRBJ1-1; D perhaps matches TRBD1 (6 bases). Per the germline V gene, CDR1 is SGHRS and CDR2 is YFSETQ. The CDR3 extends over 15 amino acids. V was cut by 5 bases and J by 3 bases, with 17 bases left in between.

Concerning this clone itself: Since no conserved phenylalanine or tryptophan closes the CDR3, a read error is the likely cause. This chain links TRBV25-1 with TRBJ1-4; weak D call: TRBD1 (6 bases). Germline lookup yields CDR1 MGHDK and CDR2 SYGVNS. CDR3 length: 15 residues. Between the trimmed V and J ends, which lost 7 bases and 7 bases, there was a span of 19 bases. The CDR3 nucleotides read TGTGCCAGCACCGCACACGGAGGGGGGGGTGAAAAACTGTTTCTT. It yields the protein CASTAHGGGGEKLFL.

The rearrangement joins TRBV5-1 to TRBJ1-5; weak D call: TRBD1 (6 bases). Germline assignment: CDR1 SGHRS and CDR2 YFSETQ. This CDR3 comprises 17 residues. Deletions cut 4 bases from V and 2 bases from J, with 19 bases between. CDR3 DNA sequence: TGCGCCAGCAGCCCTCAAGTTGGGGGCGCGGGCAATCAGCCCCAGCATTTT. It codes for CASSPQVGGAGNQPQHF.

This clone has a single count. This chain joins TRBV20-1 and TRBJ1-1; no clear D gene. CDR3 length: 11 amino acids. Germline CDR1 reads DFQATT; CDR2 reads SNEGSKA (reference sequence). This CDR3 reads CGLQDNTEAFF. The CDR3 region has the DNA TGCGGACTCCAGGATAACACTGAAGCTTTCTTT.

The J gene is TRBJ2-1, the V gene TRBV5-1; the D gene is possibly TRBD1 (5 bases). V lost 0 bases and J 4 bases, leaving 14 bases between the germline ends. Germline values: CDR1 SGHRS, CDR2 YFSETQ. This CDR3 region has 16 residues. The CDR3: CASSLAQGLLYNEQFF. Here the CDR3 DNA reads TGCGCCAGCAGCTTGGCGCAGGGCCTATTGTACAATGAGCAGTTCTTC.

The genes are TRBV9 and TRBJ1-2; 7 bases line up with TRBD1. The V gene end was trimmed by 5 bases and the J gene end by 4 bases; junction bases not matched to a gene: 11. The length of the CDR3 is 15 residues. In germline, CDR1 is SGDLS, CDR2 YYNGEE. Here the CDR3 reads CASSGRQGGTYGYTF. CDR3 in DNA: TGTGCCAGCAGTGGCAGACAGGGAGGAACCTATGGCTACACCTTC.

The V call is TRBV6-5, the J call TRBJ2-7, with a tentative D call TRBD1 (5 bases). Trimming cost V 6 bases and J 0 bases, with 15 bases left between them. This CDR3 has 15 residues. Germline-derived CDR1 and CDR2 are MNHEY and SVGAGI. The CDR3, as DNA: TGTGCCAGCAGCTTGAATTGGCAGGGCTCCTACGAGCAGTACTTC. Its translation is CASSLNWQGSYEQYF.

The chain couples TRBV9 to TRBJ2-7, with 7 bases lining up with TRBD2. J lost 9 bases, V lost 4 bases, and 10 bases had no gene match. The V gene's germline CDR1 is SGDLS and CDR2 YYNGEE. The CDR3 length is 13 residues. The CDR3 region has the DNA TGTGCCAGCAGCACCACCGTGGGAGGGTCGCAGTACTTC. This encodes CASSTTVGGSQYF.

This rearrangement joins TRBV19 to TRBJ2-4, with D possibly TRBD1 on 6 matching bases. The CDR3 has 15 residues. Germline CDR1 reads LNHDA; CDR2 reads SQIVND (reference sequence). Trimming shortened V by 6 bases and J by 1 base, and 13 bases separated the two germline ends. The CDR3 here is CASSLQGLAKNIQYF. CDR3 nucleotides: TGTGCCAGTAGCCTCCAGGGGTTGGCCAAAAACATTCAGTACTTC.

The rearrangement links TRBV19 to TRBJ1-5; 11 positions agree with TRBD1. The CDR3 is made up of 18 amino acids. Germline lookup yields CDR1 LNHDA and CDR2 SQIVND (reference sequence). Losses at the gene ends were 3 bases for V and 2 bases for J; bases not matched to a gene: 9. Here the CDR3 reads CASSMRGDRGYGNQPQHF. The DNA for the CDR3 is TGTGCCAGTAGTATGAGGGGGGACAGGGGGTACGGCAATCAGCCCCAGCATTTT.

The chain employs TRBV4-3 and TRBJ2-1, with 11 positions matching TRBD2. V lost 0 bases and J lost 4; bases outside the gene matches: 11. The CDR3 totals 19 residues. Germline CDR1 is LGHNA and CDR2 is YSLEER. The CDR3, as DNA: TGCGCCAGCAGCCAAGATACAGAACAGGGACTAGCGGAATACAATGAGCAGTTCTTC. Its translation is CASSQDTEQGLAEYNEQFF.

The chain carries TRBV5-1 and TRBJ2-3; the match to TRBD2 covers 15 bases. Germline-derived CDR1 and CDR2 are SGHRS and YFSETQ. Trimming at V came to 0 bases and at J to 3 bases, leaving 2 bases not matched to a gene. The CDR3 is made up of 17 amino acids. In DNA form, the CDR3 reads TGCGCCAGCAGCTTGGGGGGGACTAGCGGGGGGACAGATACGCAGTATTTT. Its protein product is CASSLGGTSGGTDTQYF.

This clone occurred once. This rearrangement joins TRBV30 to TRBJ2-1; D not resolved. V was clipped by 0 bases and J by 0 bases, with 9 bases between them. Looked up from germline, CDR1 is GTSNPN and CDR2 is SVGIG (reference sequence). This CDR3 spans 15 amino acids. The CDR3: CAWSVQWSSYNEQFF. The CDR3 DNA sequence: TGTGCCTGGAGTGTACAATGGAGCTCCTACAATGAGCAGTTCTTC. The full variable domain, with the rest looked up from reference TRBV30 and TRBJ2-1, is SQTIHQWPATLVQPVGSPLSLECTVEGTSNPNLYWYRQAAGRGLQLLFYSVGIGQISSEVPQNLSASRPQDRQFILSSKKLLLSDSGFYLCAWSVQWSSYNEQFFGPGTRLTVL.

This chain uses TRBV5-4 with TRBJ2-3, with no clear D. V lost 1 base and J lost 8, with 8 bases in between. This CDR3 contains 12 residues. The germline CDR1 and CDR2 sequences are SGHNT and YYREEE (reference sequence). CDR3 nucleotides: TGTGCCAGCAGCTTGTCCTCGGGTACGCAGTATTTT. Protein sequence: CASSLSSGTQYF. Complete variable domain (other parts from reference TRBV5-4 and TRBJ2-3): ETGVTQSPTHLIKTRGQQVTLRCSSQSGHNTVSWYQQALGQGPQFIFQYYREEENGRGNFPPRFSGLQFPNYSSELNVNALELDDSALYLCASSLSSGTQYFGPGTRLTVL.

On this clone: The DNA is omitted, as the CDR3 cannot be located on it reliably, and the CDR3 follows TCRdb's listing. This chain links TRBV2 with TRBJ1-6; the table's D call of TRBD1 was not tested on the DNA. Germline CDR1 SNHLY, CDR2 FYNNEI. The CDR3 spans 15 residues, counting both ends. This CDR3 is CASSTSTGANSPLHF.

The chain employs TRBV15 and TRBJ2-5; D remains unclear. Trimming took off 4 bases at V and 2 bases at J, with 5 bases between the two ends. Germline V gene data show CDR1 as LNHNV and CDR2 as YYDKDF (reference sequence). The CDR3 runs 12 residues. This CDR3 is CATSKAQETQYF. Here the CDR3 DNA reads TGTGCCACCAGCAAAGCGCAAGAGACCCAGTACTTC.

The rearrangement uses TRBV6-1 and TRBJ1-1; 9 bases map to TRBD1. The CDR3 is made up of 15 amino acids. In germline, CDR1 is MNHNS, CDR2 SASEGT. Trimming at V came to 5 bases and at J to 1 base, leaving 5 bases not matched to a gene. The CDR3 here is CASSTGGFGNTEAFF. As DNA, the CDR3 is TGTGCCAGCAGTACAGGGGGCTTCGGGAACACTGAAGCTTTCTTT.